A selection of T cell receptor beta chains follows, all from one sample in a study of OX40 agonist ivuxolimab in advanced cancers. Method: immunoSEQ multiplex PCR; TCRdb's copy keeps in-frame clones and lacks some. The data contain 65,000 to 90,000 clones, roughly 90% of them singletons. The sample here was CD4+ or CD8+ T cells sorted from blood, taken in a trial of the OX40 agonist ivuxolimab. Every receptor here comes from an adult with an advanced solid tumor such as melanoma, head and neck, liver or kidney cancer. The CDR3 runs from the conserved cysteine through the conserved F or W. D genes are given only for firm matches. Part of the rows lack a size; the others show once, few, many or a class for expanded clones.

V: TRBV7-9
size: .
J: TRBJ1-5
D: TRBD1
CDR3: CASSSDRGHGNQPQHF
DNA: TGTGCCAGCAGCTCGGACAGGGGGCACGGCAATCAGCCCCAGCATTTT

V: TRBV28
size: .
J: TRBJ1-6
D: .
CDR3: CASSSEGSYAGGSPLHF
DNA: TGTGCCAGCAGTTCCGAAGGGAGCTACGCCGGGGGTTCACCCCTCCACTTT

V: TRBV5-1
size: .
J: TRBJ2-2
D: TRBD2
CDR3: CASSLGLARNTGELFF
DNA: TGCGCCAGCAGCTTAGGACTAGCGAGGAACACCGGGGAGCTGTTTTTT

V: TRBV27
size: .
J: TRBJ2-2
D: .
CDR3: CASSLYGGSNTGELFF
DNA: TGTGCCAGCAGTTTATACGGCGGTTCGAACACCGGGGAGCTGTTTTTT

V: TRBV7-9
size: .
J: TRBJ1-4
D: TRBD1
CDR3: CASSLGQGSGEKLFF
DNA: TGTGCCAGCAGCTTAGGACAGGGTTCGGGGGAAAAACTGTTTTTT

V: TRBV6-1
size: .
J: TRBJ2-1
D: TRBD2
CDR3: CASSVAGGQFF
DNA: TGTGCCAGCAGTGTAGCGGGGGGGCAGTTCTTC

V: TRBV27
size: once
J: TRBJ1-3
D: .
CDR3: CASSPRGLSGNTIYF
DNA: TGTGCCAGCTCTCCTAGGGGACTCTCTGGAAACACCATATATTTT

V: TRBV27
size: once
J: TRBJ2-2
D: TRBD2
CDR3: CASSFLGLAENTGELFF
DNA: TGTGCCAGCAGTTTCCTGGGACTAGCGGAGAACACCGGGGAGCTGTTTTTT

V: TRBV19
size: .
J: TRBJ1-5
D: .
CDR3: CASRGLNSNQPQHF
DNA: TGTGCCAGTAGGGGGCTGAATAGCAATCAGCCCCAGCATTTT

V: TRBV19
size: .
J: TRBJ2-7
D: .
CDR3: CASSRSGRGSYEQYF
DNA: TGTGCCAGTAGTAGATCGGGACGGGGTTCCTACGAGCAGTACTTC

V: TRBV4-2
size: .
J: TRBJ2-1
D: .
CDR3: CASSHVPGDEQFF
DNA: TGTGCCAGCAGCCACGTTCCGGGTGATGAGCAGTTCTTC

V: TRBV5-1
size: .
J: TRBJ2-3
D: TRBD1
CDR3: CASSDRTGSSTDTQYF
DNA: TGCGCCAGCAGCGACAGGACAGGGAGTAGCACAGATACGCAGTATTTT

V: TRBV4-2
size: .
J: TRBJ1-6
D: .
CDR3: CASSQDWQQNSPLHF
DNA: TGTGCCAGCAGCCAAGATTGGCAGCAGAATTCACCCCTCCACTTT

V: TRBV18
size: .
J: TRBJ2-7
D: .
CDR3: CASSPPSTPYEQYF
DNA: TGTGCCAGCTCACCACCGAGCACCCCCTACGAGCAGTACTTC

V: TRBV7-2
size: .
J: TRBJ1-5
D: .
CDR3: CASSPPPRGQPQHF
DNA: TGTGCCAGCAGCCCCCCCCCTAGGGGTCAGCCCCAGCATTTT

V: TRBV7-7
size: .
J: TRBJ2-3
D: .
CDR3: CASSPEGRLTDTQYF
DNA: TGTGCTAGCAGCCCGGAGGGGAGACTCACAGATACGCAGTATTTT

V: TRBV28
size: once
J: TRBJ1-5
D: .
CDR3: CASTGGFQQPQHF
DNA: TGTGCCAGCACCGGGGGGTTTCAACAGCCCCAGCATTTT

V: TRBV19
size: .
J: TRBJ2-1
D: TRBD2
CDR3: CASSKLAESNEQFF
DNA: TGTGCCAGTAGTAAACTAGCGGAGAGCAATGAGCAGTTCTTC

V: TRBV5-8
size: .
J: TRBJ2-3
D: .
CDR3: CASSLQQNTDTQYF
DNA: TGTGCCAGCAGCTTGCAGCAGAACACAGATACGCAGTATTTT

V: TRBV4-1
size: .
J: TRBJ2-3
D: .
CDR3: CASSPTGQNTDTQYF
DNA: TGCGCCAGCAGCCCGACAGGACAGAACACAGATACGCAGTATTTT

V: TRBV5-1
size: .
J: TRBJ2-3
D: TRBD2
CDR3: CATKRGGADTQYF
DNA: TGCGCCACCAAGCGGGGGGGCGCAGATACGCAGTATTTT

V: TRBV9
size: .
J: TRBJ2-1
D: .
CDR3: CASSVALGTGGSSYNEQFF
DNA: TGTGCCAGCAGCGTAGCATTGGGGACTGGTGGTTCCTCCTACAATGAGCAGTTCTTC

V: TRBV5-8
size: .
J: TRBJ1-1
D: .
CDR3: CASRPSPNTEAFF
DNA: TGTGCCTCACGACCCTCCCCAAACACTGAAGCTTTCTTT

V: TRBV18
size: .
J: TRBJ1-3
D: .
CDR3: CASSLGFENTIYF
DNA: TGTGCCAGCTCACTTGGTTTCGAGAACACCATATATTTT

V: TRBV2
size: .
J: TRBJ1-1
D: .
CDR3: CASSEAGGEAFF
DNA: TGTGCCAGCAGTGAAGCCGGGGGTGAAGCTTTCTTT

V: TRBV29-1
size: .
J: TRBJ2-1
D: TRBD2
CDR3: CSAAGTSGPKEQFF
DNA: TGCAGCGCAGCCGGGACTAGCGGCCCTAAAGAGCAGTTCTTC

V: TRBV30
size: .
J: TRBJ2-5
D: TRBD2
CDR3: CASSGLAGGSQETQYF
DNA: TGTGCCTCGTCCGGACTAGCGGGGGGTTCCCAAGAGACCCAGTACTTC

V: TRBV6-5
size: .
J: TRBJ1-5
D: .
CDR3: CASSYSGQGSNQPQHF
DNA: TGTGCCAGCAGTTACTCCGGGCAGGGTAGCAATCAGCCCCAGCATTTT

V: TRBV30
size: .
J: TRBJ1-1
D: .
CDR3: CAWRRTTRTANTEAFF
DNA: TGTGCCTGGAGACGGACCACTCGGACAGCTAACACTGAAGCTTTCTTT

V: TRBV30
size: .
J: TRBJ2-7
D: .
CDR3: CAWSVVGGYF
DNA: TGTGCCTGGAGTGTGGTAGGTGGGTACTTC

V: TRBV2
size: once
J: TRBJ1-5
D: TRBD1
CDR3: CASGGQPNQPQHF
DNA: TGTGCCAGCGGGGGACAGCCCAATCAGCCCCAGCATTTT

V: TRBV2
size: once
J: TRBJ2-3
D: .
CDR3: CASCRDPADTQYF
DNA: TGTGCCAGTTGCCGGGACCCTGCAGATACGCAGTATTTT

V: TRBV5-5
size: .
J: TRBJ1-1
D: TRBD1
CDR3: CASSLGGDRGHEAFF
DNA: TGTGCCAGCAGCTTGGGCGGAGACAGGGGACATGAAGCTTTCTTT

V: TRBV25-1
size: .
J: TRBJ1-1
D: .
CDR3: CASSEYGRRAEAFF
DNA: TGTGCCAGCAGTGAGTACGGAAGGCGGGCTGAAGCTTTCTTT

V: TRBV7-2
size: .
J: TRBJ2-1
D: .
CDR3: CASSLMLPYNEQFF
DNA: TGTGCCAGCAGCTTAATGCTACCCTACAATGAGCAGTTCTTC

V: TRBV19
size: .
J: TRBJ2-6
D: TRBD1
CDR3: CASSIGDRVGANVLTF
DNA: TGTGCCAGTAGTATAGGGGACAGGGTTGGGGCCAACGTCCTGACTTTC

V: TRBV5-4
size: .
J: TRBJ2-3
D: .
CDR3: CASSSRTVSTDTQYF
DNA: TGTGCCAGCAGCTCACGGACAGTTAGCACAGATACGCAGTATTTT

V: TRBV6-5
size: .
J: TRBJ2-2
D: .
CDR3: CASSYSSAAWGLFF
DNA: TGTGCCAGCAGTTACTCATCGGCCGCTTGGGGGCTGTTTTTT

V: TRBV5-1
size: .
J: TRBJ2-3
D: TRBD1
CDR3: CASSLGGQIDTQYF
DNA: TGCGCCAGCAGCTTAGGGGGACAGATAGATACGCAGTATTTT

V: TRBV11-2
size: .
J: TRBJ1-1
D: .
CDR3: CASSWAGGSSRYEAFF
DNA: TGTGCCAGCAGCTGGGCGGGGGGCTCATCCCGGTATGAAGCTTTCTTT

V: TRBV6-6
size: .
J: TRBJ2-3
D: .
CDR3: CASRPPTDTQYF
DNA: TGTGCCAGCAGACCTCCCACAGATACGCAGTATTTT

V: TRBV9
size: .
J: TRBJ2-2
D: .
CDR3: CASSPGGAEGELFF
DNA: TGTGCCAGCAGCCCAGGGGGGGCTGAGGGGGAGCTGTTTTTT

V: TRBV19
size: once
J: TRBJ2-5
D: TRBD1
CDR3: CASSMATGQQTQYF
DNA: TGTGCCAGTAGTATGGCGACAGGGCAGCAGACCCAGTACTTC